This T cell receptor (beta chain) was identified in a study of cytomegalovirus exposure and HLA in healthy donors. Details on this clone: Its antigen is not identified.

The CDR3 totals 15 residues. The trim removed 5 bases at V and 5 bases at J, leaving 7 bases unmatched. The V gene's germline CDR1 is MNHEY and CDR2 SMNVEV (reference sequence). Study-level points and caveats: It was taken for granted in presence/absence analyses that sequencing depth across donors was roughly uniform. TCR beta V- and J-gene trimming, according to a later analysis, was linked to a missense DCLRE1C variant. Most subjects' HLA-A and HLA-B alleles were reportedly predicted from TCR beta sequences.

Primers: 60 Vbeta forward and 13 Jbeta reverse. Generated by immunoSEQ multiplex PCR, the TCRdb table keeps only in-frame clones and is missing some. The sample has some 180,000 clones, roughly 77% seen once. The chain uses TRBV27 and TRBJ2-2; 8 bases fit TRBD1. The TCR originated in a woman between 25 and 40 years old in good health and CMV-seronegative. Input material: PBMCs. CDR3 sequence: CASSLGQGDTGELFF. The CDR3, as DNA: TGTGCCAGCAGTCTCGGACAGGGAGATACCGGGGAGCTGTTTTTT.